The table lists the clone carrying this T cell receptor beta chain with a count of one. The antigen is unknown. Other nucleotide sequences from this sample produce the same CDR3. The CDR3 sequence is 14 residues long. Deletions cut 3 bases from V and 1 base from J, with 6 bases between. Germline lookup yields CDR1 MDHEN and CDR2 SYDVKM. Evenly divided among several immunoSEQ plates was the genomic DNA of each subset. Sorted subsets were amplified in replicate PCRs using approximately 0.2 ug DNA, about 30,000 T cell genomes. Profiling relied on immunoSEQ multiplex PCR, and the TCRdb table lists in-frame clones only, not all of them. This table holds approximately 1.9 million clones, around 93% found once. The data stem from a study of shared clonotypes between healthy human individuals. About the study: Per-donor plates numbered three CD4 naive, three CD4 memory, two CD8 naive and one CD8 memory.

Naive CD8 cells were CD45RO-negative, positively selected for CCR7, excluding terminally differentiated effector memory CD45RA+ cells. Overall study findings and caveats: It was observed that 4% to 6% of naive CD4 clonotypes were shared across a handful of donors.

Sequenced input: naive CD8+ T cells from PBMCs. The chain employs TRBV28 and TRBJ2-2; the D is unclear. This clonotype was obtained from a man younger than 35 in good health. Some clones in this sample may be carry-over from other donors' samples. This CDR3 is CASSFSGNTGELFF. The CDR3 nucleotides read TGTGCCAGCAGTTTTTCAGGGAACACCGGGGAGCTGTTTTTT.